The 9 T cell receptor beta chains given below trace back to one sample, sequenced in a study of T cell repertoires and HLA-DP antigens. These receptors lack a known antigen. Produced via immunoSEQ multiplex PCR; TCRdb's table is partial and in-frame only. The sample holds roughly 120,000 clones, 85% to 95% seen once. Sample: CD4+ T cells from PBMCs. The receptors were gathered from a woman younger than 35 in good health and CMV-seronegative.

This chain joins TRBV19 and TRBJ2-6; D is uncertain. CDR1 and CDR2 from the germline V gene are LNHDA and SQIVND (reference sequence). V lost 4 bases and J 4 bases, leaving 11 bases between the germline ends. The CDR3 contains 15 residues. In nucleotides, the CDR3 is TGTGCCAGTAGTACAAAGGCGGCGGGGGCCAACGTCCTGACTTTC. This codes for CASSTKAAGANVLTF.

V usage is TRBV6-1 and J usage is TRBJ1-2; 9 nucleotides match TRBD1. J was trimmed by 7 bases and V by 1 base; bases with no gene match: 7. The germline V gene has CDR1 MNHNS and CDR2 SASEGT. CDR3 length equals 15 residues. This CDR3 is CASSEERTGVSGYTF. The CDR3 coding sequence is TGTGCCAGCAGTGAAGAGCGGACAGGGGTCTCTGGCTACACCTTC.

The chain carries TRBV6-5 and TRBJ2-2; D may be TRBD1 (5 bases). The CDR3 length is 14 residues. Trimming stripped 6 bases from V and 6 bases from J, with 14 bases between. CDR1 and CDR2 from the germline V gene are MNHEY and SVGAGI. This chain's CDR3 is CASSPYQGAGELFF. In DNA form, the CDR3 reads TGTGCCAGCAGCCCCTACCAAGGGGCCGGGGAGCTGTTTTTT.

In this sample, this clone turned up once. The V gene is TRBV6-6, the J gene TRBJ2-3; 7 bases line up with TRBD2. Germline values: CDR1 MNHNY, CDR2 SVGAGI (reference sequence). V was pared by 11 bases and J by 3 bases, with 8 bases of the junction left unmatched. The CDR3 has 13 amino acids. As DNA, the CDR3 is TGTGCCGCTAGGGGTAGCGGGACAGATACGCAGTATTTT. Amino acids: CAARGSGTDTQYF.

V gene TRBV5-1 combines with J gene TRBJ2-2; 7 bases fit TRBD2. Germline assignment: CDR1 SGHRS and CDR2 YFSETQ. Trimming removed 2 bases from V and 1 base from J; junction bases left unmatched: 5. The CDR3 totals 16 residues. DNA for the CDR3: TGCGCCAGCAGCTTCGCCGCGGGAGAGAACACCGGGGAGCTGTTTTTT. Translating gives CASSFAAGENTGELFF.

For the CDR3, the DNA is TGTGCCAGCTCACCAAGGGGCGGGGGGAACAATGAGCAGTTCTTC. Its protein product is CASSPRGGGNNEQFF. The chain employs TRBV18 and TRBJ2-1; 8 bases match TRBD2. Germline lookup yields CDR1 KGHSH and CDR2 LQKENI. The CDR3 spans 15 residues. Trimming took 2 bases from V and 5 from J; bases not matched to a gene: 5.

The rearrangement links TRBV5-1 to TRBJ2-5; tentatively, D is TRBD2 (6 bases). The CDR3 is 16 amino acids. Between the trimmed V and J ends, which lost 3 bases and 5 bases, there was a span of 20 bases. Germline V CDR1 and CDR2: SGHRS, YFSETQ. The CDR3 DNA reads as TGCGCCAGCAGCTGGAGGGGTGGAGAAAATCGGGAGACCCAGTACTTC. Its protein product is CASSWRGGENRETQYF.

The V gene is TRBV7-3, the J gene TRBJ2-2; TRBD1 is a possible D gene (5 bases). V gave up 5 bases and J gave up 6 bases, with 31 bases separating them. From germline, CDR1 is SGHTA and CDR2 FQGTGA. This CDR3 is 20 amino acids long. CDR3 sequence: CASSPSLGSKGAFRAGELFF. CDR3 nucleotide sequence: TGTGCCAGCAGCCCAAGTTTAGGGTCGAAAGGGGCCTTCAGGGCCGGGGAGCTGTTTTTT.

The rearrangement uses TRBV9 and TRBJ1-2, with no clear D. Trimming removed 2 bases at V and 8 bases at J, with 13 bases between. Germline loops: CDR1 SGDLS, CDR2 YYNGEE. The CDR3 is 13 amino acids. CDR3 protein: CASSVSELGGYTF. The CDR3 bases are TGTGCCAGCAGCGTGTCGGAACTTGGCGGCTACACCTTC.